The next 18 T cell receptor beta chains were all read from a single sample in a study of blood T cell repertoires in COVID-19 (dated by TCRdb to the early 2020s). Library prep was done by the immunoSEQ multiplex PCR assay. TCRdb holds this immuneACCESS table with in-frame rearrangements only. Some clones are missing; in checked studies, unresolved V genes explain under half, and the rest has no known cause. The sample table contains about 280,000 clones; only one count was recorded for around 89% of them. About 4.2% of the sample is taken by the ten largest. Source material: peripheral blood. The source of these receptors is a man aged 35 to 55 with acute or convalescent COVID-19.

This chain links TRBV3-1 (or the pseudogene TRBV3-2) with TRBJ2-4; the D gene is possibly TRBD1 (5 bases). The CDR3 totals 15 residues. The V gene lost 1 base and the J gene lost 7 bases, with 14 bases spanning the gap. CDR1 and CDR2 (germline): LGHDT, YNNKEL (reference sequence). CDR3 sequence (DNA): TGTGCCAGCAGCCAAGCCCCCGGGCCAGGGAACATTCAGTACTTC. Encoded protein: CASSQAPGPGNIQYF.

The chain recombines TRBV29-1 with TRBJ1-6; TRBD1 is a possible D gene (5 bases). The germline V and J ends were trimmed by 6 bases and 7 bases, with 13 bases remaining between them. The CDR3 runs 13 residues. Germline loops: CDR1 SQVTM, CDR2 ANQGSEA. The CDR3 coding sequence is TGCAGCGTCCTCGGGACTGGAAATTCACCCCTCCACTTT. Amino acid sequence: CSVLGTGNSPLHF.

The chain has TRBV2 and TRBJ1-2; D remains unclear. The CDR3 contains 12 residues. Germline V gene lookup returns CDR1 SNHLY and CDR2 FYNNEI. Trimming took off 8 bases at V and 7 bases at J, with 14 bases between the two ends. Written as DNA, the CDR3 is TGTGCCAGCTATTTGGAGGGCGGTGGCTACACCTTC. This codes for CASYLEGGGYTF. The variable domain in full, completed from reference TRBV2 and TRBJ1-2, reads EPEVTQTPSHQVTQMGQEVILRCVPISNHLYFYWYRQILGQKVEFLVSFYNNEISEKSEIFDDQFSVERPDGSNFTLKIRSTKLEDSAMYFCASYLEGGGYTFGSGTRLTVV.

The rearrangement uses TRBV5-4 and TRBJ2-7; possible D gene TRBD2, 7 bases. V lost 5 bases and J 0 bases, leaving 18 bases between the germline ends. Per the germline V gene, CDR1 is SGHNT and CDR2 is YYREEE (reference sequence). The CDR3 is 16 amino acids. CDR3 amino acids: CASSLGGGGPSYEQYF. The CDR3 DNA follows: TGTGCCAGCAGTCTGGGGGGAGGGGGGCCCTCCTACGAGCAGTACTTC.

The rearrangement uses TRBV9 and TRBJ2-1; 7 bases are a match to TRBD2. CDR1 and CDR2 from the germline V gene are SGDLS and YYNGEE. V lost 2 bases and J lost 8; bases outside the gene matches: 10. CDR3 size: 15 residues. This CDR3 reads CASSVGRGRHDEQFF. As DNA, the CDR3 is TGTGCCAGCAGCGTGGGGAGGGGAAGGCACGATGAGCAGTTCTTC.

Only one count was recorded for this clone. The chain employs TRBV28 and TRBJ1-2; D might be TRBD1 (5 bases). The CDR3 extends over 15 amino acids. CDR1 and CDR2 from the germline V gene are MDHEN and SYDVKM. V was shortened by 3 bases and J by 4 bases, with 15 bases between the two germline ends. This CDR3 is CASSFRLGGLYGYTF. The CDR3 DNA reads TGTGCCAGCAGTTTTAGATTGGGGGGACTCTATGGCTACACCTTC.

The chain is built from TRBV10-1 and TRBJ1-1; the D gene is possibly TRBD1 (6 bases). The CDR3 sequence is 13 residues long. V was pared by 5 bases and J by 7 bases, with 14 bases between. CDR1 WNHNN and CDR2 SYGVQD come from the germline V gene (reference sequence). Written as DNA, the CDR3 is TGCGCCAGCAGTTTAGACAGGTTCGGTGAAGCTTTCTTT. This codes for CASSLDRFGEAFF.

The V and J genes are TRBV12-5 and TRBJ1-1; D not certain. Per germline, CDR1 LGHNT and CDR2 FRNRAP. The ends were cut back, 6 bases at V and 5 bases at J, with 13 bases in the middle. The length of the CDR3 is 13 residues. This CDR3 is CASGQEDGTEAFF. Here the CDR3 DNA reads TGTGCTAGTGGCCAGGAGGATGGAACTGAAGCTTTCTTT.

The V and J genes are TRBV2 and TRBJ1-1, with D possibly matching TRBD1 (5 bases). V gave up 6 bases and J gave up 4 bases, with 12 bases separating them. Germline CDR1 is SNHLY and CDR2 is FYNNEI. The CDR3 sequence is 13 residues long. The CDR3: CASSARGSTEAFF. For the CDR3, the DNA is TGTGCCAGCAGCGCTAGGGGTAGCACTGAAGCTTTCTTT.

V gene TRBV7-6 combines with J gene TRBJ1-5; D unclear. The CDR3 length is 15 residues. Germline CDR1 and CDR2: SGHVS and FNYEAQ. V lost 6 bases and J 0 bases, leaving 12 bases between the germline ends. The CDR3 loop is CASRALPNSNQPQHF. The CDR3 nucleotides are TGTGCCAGCAGAGCATTACCTAATAGCAATCAGCCCCAGCATTTT. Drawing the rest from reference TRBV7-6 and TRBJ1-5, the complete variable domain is GAGVSQSPRYKVTKRGQDVALRCDPISGHVSLYWYRQALGQGPEFLTYFNYEAQQDKSGLPNDRFSAERPEGSISTLTIQRTEQRDSAMYRCASRALPNSNQPQHFGDGTRLSIL.

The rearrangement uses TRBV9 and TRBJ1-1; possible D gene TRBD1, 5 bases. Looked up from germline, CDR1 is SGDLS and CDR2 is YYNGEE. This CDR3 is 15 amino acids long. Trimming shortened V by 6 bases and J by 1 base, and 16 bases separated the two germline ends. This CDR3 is CASTPPGTGNTEAFF. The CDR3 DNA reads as TGTGCCAGCACACCCCCAGGGACTGGGAACACTGAAGCTTTCTTT. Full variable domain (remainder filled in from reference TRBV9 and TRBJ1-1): DSGVTQTPKHLITATGQRVTLRCSPRSGDLSVYWYQQSLDQGLQFLIQYYNGEERAKGNILERFSAQQFPDLHSELNLSSLELGDSALYFCASTPPGTGNTEAFFGQGTRLTVV.

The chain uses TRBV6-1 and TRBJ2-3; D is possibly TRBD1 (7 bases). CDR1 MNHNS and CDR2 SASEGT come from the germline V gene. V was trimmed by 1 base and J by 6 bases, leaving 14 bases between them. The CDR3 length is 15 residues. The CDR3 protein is CASSEGGRGRDTQYF. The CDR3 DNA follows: TGTGCCAGCAGTGAAGGCGGCAGGGGGAGGGATACGCAGTATTTT.

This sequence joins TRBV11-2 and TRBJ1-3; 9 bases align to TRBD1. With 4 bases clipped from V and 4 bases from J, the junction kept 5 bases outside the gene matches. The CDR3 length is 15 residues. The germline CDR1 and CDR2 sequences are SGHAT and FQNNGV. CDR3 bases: TGTGCCAGCAGCTGGGACAGGGCGCGCGGAAACACCATATATTTT. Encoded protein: CASSWDRARGNTIYF.

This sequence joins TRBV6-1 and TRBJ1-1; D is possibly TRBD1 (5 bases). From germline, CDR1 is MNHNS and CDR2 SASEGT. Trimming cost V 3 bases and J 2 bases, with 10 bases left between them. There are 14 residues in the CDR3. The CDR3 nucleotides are TGTGCCAGCAGTGAGCAGACAGCCAACACTGAAGCTTTCTTT. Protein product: CASSEQTANTEAFF.

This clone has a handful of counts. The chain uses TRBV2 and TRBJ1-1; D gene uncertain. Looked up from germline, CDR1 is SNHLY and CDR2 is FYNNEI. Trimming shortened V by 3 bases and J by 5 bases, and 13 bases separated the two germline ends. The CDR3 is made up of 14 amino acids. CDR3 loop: CASSERSHGTEAFF. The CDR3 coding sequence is TGTGCCAGCAGTGAGAGGTCGCATGGAACTGAAGCTTTCTTT.

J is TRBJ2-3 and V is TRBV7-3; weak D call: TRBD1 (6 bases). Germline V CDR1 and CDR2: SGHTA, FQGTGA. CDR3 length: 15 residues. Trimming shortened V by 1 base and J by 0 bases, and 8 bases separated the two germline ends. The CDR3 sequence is CASSLRGGSTDTQYF. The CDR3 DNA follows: TGTGCCAGCAGCTTAAGAGGGGGAAGCACAGATACGCAGTATTTT.

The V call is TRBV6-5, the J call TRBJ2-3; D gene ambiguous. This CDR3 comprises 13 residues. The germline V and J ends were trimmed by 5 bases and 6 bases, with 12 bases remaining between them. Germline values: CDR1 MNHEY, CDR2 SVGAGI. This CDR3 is CASSRVLADTQYF. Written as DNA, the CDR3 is TGTGCCAGCAGTCGGGTCTTGGCCGATACGCAGTATTTT.

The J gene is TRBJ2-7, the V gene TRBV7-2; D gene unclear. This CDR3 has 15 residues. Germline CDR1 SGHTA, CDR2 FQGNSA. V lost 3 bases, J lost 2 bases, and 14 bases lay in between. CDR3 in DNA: TGTGCCAGCAGCTTTGCGCACCATTCGGCCTACGAGCAGTACTTC. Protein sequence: CASSFAHHSAYEQYF.